This TCR beta chain is from a study of Ad26.COV2.S vaccination and SARS-CoV-2 variants. Overall study: Vaccine-arm donor from the placebo-controlled COV1001 Ad26.COV2.S trial. The study gave Ad26.COV2.S intramuscularly, once or twice 56 days apart.

CDR1 is SNHLY, CDR2 FYNNEI, per germline. CDR3 size: 15 residues. The V and J ends lost 6 bases and 7 bases, in that order; junction bases with no gene match: 13. The repertoire was sequenced with immunoSEQ multiplex PCR; TCRdb's copy has only in-frame clones and lacks some. The table records approximately 300,000 clones, around 84% of them present only once. As for treatment: around 19 received Ad26.COV2.S at low or high dose, single or two shots; about 5 received placebo; per-sample allocation not given. Collection of the samples took place on day 63 after the first injection of vaccine or placebo. Aged 18-55 years, donor was enrolled in Boston in the early 2020s. The vaccine antigen was prefusion-stabilized Wuhan SARS-CoV-2 spike.

The sequence was collected from a person between 18 and 65 years old who received the Ad26.COV2.S COVID-19 vaccine or a placebo. The chain has TRBV2 and TRBJ2-3; 7 bases are shared with TRBD2. This sample comprised peripheral blood, obtained in a trial of Ad26.COV2.S vaccine versus placebo. The CDR3 region is CASRDTSGGENTQYF. The CDR3 DNA sequence: TGTGCCAGCAGAGACACCTCGGGGGGTGAAAATACGCAGTATTTT.